The 15 T cell receptor beta chains below come from one sample, sequenced in a study of cytomegalovirus exposure and HLA in healthy donors. This PCR relied on a set of 60 Vbeta primers and 13 Jbeta primers. Repertoires were generated with immunoSEQ multiplex PCR, while TCRdb's copy carries only in-frame clones and drops some. In the table there are about 220,000 clones, approximately 80% of which are singletons. The specimen was PBMCs. The receptors come from a boy aged 2-15 years in good health and CMV-seronegative.

The chain carries TRBV5-6 and TRBJ2-1, with 11 bases lining up with TRBD2. The CDR3 consists of 15 residues. With 1 base clipped from V and 4 bases from J, the junction kept 1 base outside the gene matches. CDR1 and CDR2 (germline): SGHDT, YYEEEE. CDR3: CASSLLAGGYNEQFF. The CDR3 coding sequence is TGTGCCAGCAGCTTGCTAGCGGGAGGATACAATGAGCAGTTCTTC.

A single count supports this clone. This rearrangement joins TRBV6-1 to TRBJ2-3; 7 bases match TRBD1. Trimming cost V 8 bases and J 0 bases; bases outside gene matches: 8. The CDR3 sequence is 15 residues long. Germline-derived CDR1 and CDR2 are MNHNS and SASEGT. This CDR3 is CASRAYRGSTDTQYF. DNA for the CDR3: TGTGCCAGCCGGGCCTACAGGGGTAGCACAGATACGCAGTATTTT.

The CDR3 DNA is TGTGCCAGCAGCCCGGGAGGGTTAGCCAAAAACATTCAGTACTTC. This sequence encodes CASSPGGLAKNIQYF. This chain joins TRBV4-2 and TRBJ2-4, with 8 bases lining up with TRBD2. V dropped 4 bases and J dropped 0; count of bases not matched to a gene: 2. This CDR3 contains 15 residues. Per germline, CDR1 LGHNA and CDR2 YNFKEQ.

The genes are TRBV5-4 and TRBJ2-2, with D possibly being TRBD2 (5 bases). CDR1 and CDR2 from the germline V gene are SGHNT and YYREEE (reference sequence). The CDR3 totals 15 residues. With 0 bases removed from V and 5 bases from J, the gap between germline ends came to 11 bases. CDR3 DNA sequence: TGTGCCAGCAGCTTGGCCCCCGGGATTACCGGGGAGCTGTTTTTT. It encodes CASSLAPGITGELFF. The variable domain in full, completed from reference TRBV5-4 and TRBJ2-2, reads ETGVTQSPTHLIKTRGQQVTLRCSSQSGHNTVSWYQQALGQGPQFIFQYYREEENGRGNFPPRFSGLQFPNYSSELNVNALELDDSALYLCASSLAPGITGELFFGEGSRLTVL.

The V and J genes are TRBV18 and TRBJ1-5; 8 bases line up with TRBD1. Trimming at V came to 5 bases and at J to 3 bases, leaving 6 bases not matched to a gene. This CDR3 is 15 amino acids long. Germline loops: CDR1 KGHSH, CDR2 LQKENI. The CDR3 nucleotides are TGTGCCAGCTCATTGGACAGGGTTGACAATCAGCCCCAGCATTTT. Translated: CASSLDRVDNQPQHF.

About this clone itself: At one boundary the junction diverges from the germline segment, which might be a read error. This chain joins TRBV7-7 and TRBJ1-1; D possibly corresponds to TRBD1 (5 bases). CDR3 length: 14 amino acids. The germline CDR1 and CDR2 sequences are SSHAT and FNYEAQ (reference sequence). The CDR3 DNA reads as TGTGCTAGCAGCTTTATCGGGGGGGGGTCTGAAGCTTTCTTT. Translated, it gives CASSFIGGGSEAFF.

V and J are TRBV20-1 and TRBJ2-1; D unclear. V was pared by 4 bases and J by 7 bases, with 5 bases between. The germline V gene has CDR1 DFQATT and CDR2 SNEGSKA (reference sequence). This CDR3 is 10 amino acids long. The CDR3 DNA reads TGCAGTGCTACCAATAATGAGCAGTTCTTC. Its translation: CSATNNEQFF.

V usage is TRBV27 and J usage is TRBJ2-7, with D possibly being TRBD1 (6 bases). Per the germline V gene, CDR1 is MNHEY and CDR2 is SMNVEV (reference sequence). V dropped 2 bases and J dropped 3 bases, with 11 bases sitting between them. The CDR3 is 14 residues long. The DNA of the CDR3 is TGTGCCAGCAGTTTAACCAGGGACATCTACGAGCAGTACTTC. Its protein is CASSLTRDIYEQYF.

The V call is TRBV9, the J call TRBJ1-6; a weak D match, TRBD1 (6 bases). This CDR3 has 15 residues. Per germline, CDR1 SGDLS and CDR2 YYNGEE. V gave up 0 bases and J gave up 7 bases, with 11 bases separating them. DNA for the CDR3: TGTGCCAGCAGCGTAGCAGGGGTGGGAAATTCACCCCTCCACTTT. Translation: CASSVAGVGNSPLHF.

V usage is TRBV6-9 and J usage is TRBJ2-3, with D possibly being TRBD2 (6 bases). The CDR3 is made up of 15 amino acids. Germline V gene sequence: CDR1 MNHGY, CDR2 SVAAGI. V lost 5 bases and J lost 4, with 16 bases in between. The CDR3 bases are TGTGCCAGCAGTCACGTGGGGGGTCGCGCAGATACGCAGTATTTT. It is translated as CASSHVGGRADTQYF.

The chain joins TRBV27 to TRBJ1-5, with a tentative D call TRBD1 (6 bases). Trimming removed 2 bases from V and 2 bases from J, with 13 bases in between. CDR1 MNHEY and CDR2 SMNVEV come from the germline V gene (reference sequence). The CDR3 contains 16 residues. The CDR3 loop is CASSLGAGVRNQPQHF. The CDR3 DNA reads TGTGCCAGCAGTTTAGGGGCAGGGGTCCGCAATCAGCCCCAGCATTTT.

The V gene is TRBV6-5, the J gene TRBJ1-1; no clear D gene. CDR1 and CDR2 (germline): MNHEY, SVGAGI. This CDR3 is 15 amino acids long. V gave up 2 bases and J gave up 1 base, with 11 bases separating them. CDR3 sequence reads: CASSYGLEENTEAFF. CDR3 in DNA: TGTGCCAGCAGTTACGGTCTTGAGGAGAACACTGAAGCTTTCTTT.

CDR3: CASSYSPVNYGYTF. Written as DNA, the CDR3 is TGTGCCAGCAGTTACTCGCCAGTTAACTATGGCTACACCTTC. The rearrangement joins TRBV6-6 to TRBJ1-2; D call uncertain. Looked up from germline, CDR1 is MNHNY and CDR2 is SVGAGI (reference sequence). The CDR3 loop spans 14 amino acids. Trimming left V 0 bases short and J 1 base short, with 6 bases between.

V usage is TRBV4-1 and J usage is TRBJ2-7; 8 bases map to TRBD2. The CDR3 runs 16 residues. Trimming removed 4 bases from V and 2 bases from J; junction bases left unmatched: 10. Germline assignment: CDR1 MGHRA and CDR2 YSYEKL. The CDR3 is CASSPEPSGRPYEQYF. DNA for the CDR3: TGCGCCAGCAGCCCTGAACCCAGCGGGAGACCCTACGAGCAGTACTTC.

The genes are TRBV5-4 and TRBJ2-7; tentative D call: TRBD2 (5 bases). V shed 3 bases and J shed 3 bases, with 10 bases lying between them. CDR3 length: 13 residues. Germline V gives CDR1 SGHNT, CDR2 YYREEE (reference sequence). CDR3: CASSSGLHYEQYF. In DNA, the CDR3 is TGTGCCAGCAGCTCCGGACTGCACTACGAGCAGTACTTC.